The sequence of this TCR beta chain was determined in a study of graft-versus-host responses after intestinal transplantation. Study background: Once they had received anti-thymocyte globulin induction, all recipients took tacrolimus and steroids for approximately 3 years.

Profiled with immunoSEQ multiplex PCR; TCRdb holds only in-frame clones, not every one. Found here are about 88,000 clones, about 94% of them singletons; the top ten hold 0.15% to 0.2%. Only one count was recorded for this clone. The target antigen is unknown. Whole-study findings and limits: Among recipient marrow samples, GvH clones were found; some appeared first in ileum or blood. Individuals who had graft-donor T cell macrochimerism had allografts that showed high graft-versus-host to host-versus-graft clonal ratios.

The TCR was taken from a human donor who was the organ donor for an intestinal transplant. The sample consisted of unstimulated CD4+ T cells sorted from spleen or lymph node cells, taken before transplant.

CDR3 residues: CASSEAGGQETQYF. The CDR3 DNA is TGTGCCAGCAGTGAGGCGGGGGGGCAAGAGACCCAGTACTTC. The genes are TRBV25-1 and TRBJ2-5; 9 bases fit TRBD2. The V and J ends lost 3 bases and 2 bases, in that order; junction bases with no gene match: 1. CDR3 size: 14 residues. Germline V gene data show CDR1 as MGHDK and CDR2 as SYGVNS.